The 10 T cell receptor beta chains in this list originate from one sample, sequenced in a study of shared clonotypes between healthy human individuals. CD8 cells regarded as naive lacked CD45RO, were positively chosen for CCR7, and omitted terminally differentiated effector memory CD45RA+ cells. Generated by immunoSEQ multiplex PCR, the TCRdb table keeps only in-frame clones and is missing some. In the table there are roughly 2,000,000 clones, about 95% of which are singletons. Sequencing was carried out using naive CD8+ T cells sorted from blood. All receptors come from a man aged 18 to 29 in good health.

The CDR3 region is CAWTQLGPGTDTQYF. The CDR3 DNA follows: TGTGCCTGGACCCAACTGGGGCCGGGCACAGATACGCAGTATTTT. The chain carries TRBV30 and TRBJ2-3; a weak D match, TRBD1 (5 bases). Germline-derived CDR1 and CDR2 are GTSNPN and SVGIG (reference sequence). The CDR3 sequence is 15 residues long. V gave up 4 bases and J gave up 1 base, with 15 bases separating them.

The gene calls are TRBV5-1 and TRBJ2-7, with TRBD2 matching over 12 bases. The germline gives CDR1 SGHRS, CDR2 YFSETQ. The length of the CDR3 is 14 residues. The V and J ends lost 4 bases and 4 bases, in that order; junction bases with no gene match: 3. CDR3 coding DNA: TGCGCCAGCAGCATCCTAGCGGGGGGGTACGAGCAGTACTTC. Residues: CASSILAGGYEQYF.

The chain is built from TRBV11-2 and TRBJ2-7; 8 bases agree with TRBD2. The trim removed 5 bases at V and 5 bases at J, leaving 8 bases unmatched. The CDR3 loop spans 14 amino acids. Per germline, CDR1 SGHAT and CDR2 FQNNGV. The CDR3 here is CASSRTGGADEQYF. The CDR3 bases are TGTGCCAGCAGCAGAACCGGGGGGGCTGACGAGCAGTACTTC.

The chain has TRBV20-1 and TRBJ1-1, with D hard to call. The length of the CDR3 is 11 residues. Trimming cost V 7 bases and J 4 bases, with 10 bases left between them. Per the germline V gene, CDR1 is DFQATT and CDR2 is SNEGSKA (reference sequence). In DNA form, the CDR3 reads TGCAGTGAGATTAGGGTCACTGAAGCTTTCTTT. Protein product: CSEIRVTEAFF.

J is TRBJ2-7 and V is TRBV12-5; 8 bases align to TRBD2. In germline, CDR1 is LGHNT, CDR2 FRNRAP. The CDR3 extends over 16 amino acids. V was clipped by 1 base and J by 5 bases; unmatched bases: 10. CDR3 loop: CASGLAIGTSSNEQYF. In DNA form, the CDR3 reads TGTGCTAGTGGTTTGGCCATTGGGACTAGTTCAAACGAGCAGTACTTC.

J is TRBJ1-3 and V is TRBV2, with a possible D match to TRBD1 (5 bases). This CDR3 contains 15 residues. The V and J ends lost 7 bases and 0 bases respectively, with 13 bases between them. The germline CDR1 and CDR2 sequences are SNHLY and FYNNEI. CDR3 sequence (DNA): TGTGCCAGCATGATGACAGCCTCCTCTGGAAACACCATATATTTT. Protein sequence: CASMMTASSGNTIYF.

The genes are TRBV9 and TRBJ2-5, with D maybe TRBD1 (6 bases). Trimming took off 1 base at V and 1 base at J, with 11 bases between the two ends. This CDR3 region has 15 residues. In germline, CDR1 is SGDLS, CDR2 YYNGEE. CDR3 amino acids: CASSVMGHFQETQYF. The CDR3 DNA sequence: TGTGCCAGCAGCGTAATGGGACACTTCCAAGAGACCCAGTACTTC.

The chain has TRBV5-1 and TRBJ1-1; a weak D match, TRBD1 (5 bases). The CDR3 length is 13 residues. The V gene lost 4 bases and the J gene lost 4 bases, with 11 bases spanning the gap. Per germline, CDR1 SGHRS and CDR2 YFSETQ. The CDR3 loop is CASSPGIATEAFF. The CDR3 nucleotides are TGCGCCAGCAGCCCAGGGATAGCCACTGAAGCTTTCTTT.

V and J are TRBV30 and TRBJ1-1; D not certain. Trimming removed 5 bases from V and 3 bases from J, with 7 bases in between. Germline CDR1 reads GTSNPN; CDR2 reads SVGIG (reference sequence). This CDR3 comprises 11 residues. The CDR3 loop reads CAWGYDTEAFF. DNA for the CDR3: TGTGCCTGGGGGTATGACACTGAAGCTTTCTTT.

A word on this clone: Other DNA sequences from this sample encode an identical CDR3 as well. This chain joins TRBV6-6 and TRBJ1-2; D is unclear. The CDR3 covers 13 residues. V was shortened by 0 bases and J by 6 bases, with 8 bases between the two germline ends. Germline lookup yields CDR1 MNHNY and CDR2 SVGAGI (reference sequence). This CDR3 reads CASSYSNGDGYTF. In DNA form, the CDR3 reads TGTGCCAGCAGTTACTCGAACGGGGATGGCTACACCTTC.